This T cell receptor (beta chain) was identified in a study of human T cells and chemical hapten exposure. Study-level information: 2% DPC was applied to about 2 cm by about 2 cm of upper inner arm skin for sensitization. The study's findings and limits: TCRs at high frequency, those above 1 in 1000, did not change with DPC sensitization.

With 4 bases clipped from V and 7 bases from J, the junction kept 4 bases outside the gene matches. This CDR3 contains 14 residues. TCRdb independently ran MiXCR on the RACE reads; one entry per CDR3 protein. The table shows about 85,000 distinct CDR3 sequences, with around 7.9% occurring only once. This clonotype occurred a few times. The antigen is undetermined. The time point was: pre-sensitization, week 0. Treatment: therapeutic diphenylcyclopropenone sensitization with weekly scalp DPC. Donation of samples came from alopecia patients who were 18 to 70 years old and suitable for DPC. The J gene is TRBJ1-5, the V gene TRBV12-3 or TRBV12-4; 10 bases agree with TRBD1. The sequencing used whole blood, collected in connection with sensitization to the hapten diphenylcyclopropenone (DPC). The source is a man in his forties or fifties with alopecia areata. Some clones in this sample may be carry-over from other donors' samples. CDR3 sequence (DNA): TGTGCCAGCAGTTATGGGGACAGGGGACAGCCCCAGCATTTT. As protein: CASSYGDRGQPQHF.